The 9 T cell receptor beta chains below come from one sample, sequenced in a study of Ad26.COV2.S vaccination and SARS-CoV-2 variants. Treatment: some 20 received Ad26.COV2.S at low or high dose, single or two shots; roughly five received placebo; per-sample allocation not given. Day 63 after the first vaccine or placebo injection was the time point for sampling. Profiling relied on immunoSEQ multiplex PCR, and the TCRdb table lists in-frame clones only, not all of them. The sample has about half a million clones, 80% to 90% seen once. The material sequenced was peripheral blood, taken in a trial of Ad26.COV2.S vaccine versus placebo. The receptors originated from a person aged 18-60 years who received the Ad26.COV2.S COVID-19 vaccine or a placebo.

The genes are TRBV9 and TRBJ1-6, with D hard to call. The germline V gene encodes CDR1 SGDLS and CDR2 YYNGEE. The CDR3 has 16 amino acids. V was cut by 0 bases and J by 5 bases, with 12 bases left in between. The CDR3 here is CASSVGLDRNNSPLHF. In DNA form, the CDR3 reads TGTGCCAGCAGCGTAGGTTTGGACCGCAATAATTCACCCCTCCACTTT.

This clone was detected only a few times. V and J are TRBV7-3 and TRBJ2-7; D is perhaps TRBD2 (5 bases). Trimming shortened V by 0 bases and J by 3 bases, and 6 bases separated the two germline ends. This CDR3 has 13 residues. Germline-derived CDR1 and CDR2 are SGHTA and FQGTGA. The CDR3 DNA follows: TGTGCCAGCAGCTTAACTCGGGACTACGAGCAGTACTTC. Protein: CASSLTRDYEQYF.

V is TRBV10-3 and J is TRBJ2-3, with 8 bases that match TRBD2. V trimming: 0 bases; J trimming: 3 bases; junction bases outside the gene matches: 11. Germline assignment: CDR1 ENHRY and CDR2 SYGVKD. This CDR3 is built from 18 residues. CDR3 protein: CAISESIGRAGLTDTQYF. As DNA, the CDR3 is TGTGCCATCAGTGAGTCGATCGGGAGGGCCGGGCTGACAGATACGCAGTATTTT.

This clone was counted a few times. The CDR3 spells CASSAEGGRFHEQYF. The CDR3 DNA reads as TGTGCCAGCAGCGCCGAGGGGGGGCGCTTTCACGAGCAGTACTTC. V gene TRBV9 combines with J gene TRBJ2-7, with TRBD2 as a possible D gene (7 bases). The CDR3 covers 15 residues. CDR1 SGDLS and CDR2 YYNGEE come from the germline V gene. V shed 3 bases and J shed 5 bases, with 18 bases lying between them.

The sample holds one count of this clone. CDR3 coding DNA: TGTGCCAGCAGCGTAGGTGGCGCGGGGGGCGCAGGGACCCAGTACTTC. Residues: CASSVGGAGGAGTQYF. This chain links TRBV9 with TRBJ2-5; 8 positions agree with TRBD2. This CDR3 is built from 16 residues. CDR1 is SGDLS, CDR2 YYNGEE, per germline. V gave up 0 bases and J gave up 7 bases; unmatched junction bases: 11.

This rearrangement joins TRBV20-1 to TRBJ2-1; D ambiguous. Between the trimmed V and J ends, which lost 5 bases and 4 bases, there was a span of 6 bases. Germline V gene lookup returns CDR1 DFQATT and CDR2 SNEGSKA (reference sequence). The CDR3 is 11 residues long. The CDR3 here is CSADEYNEQFF. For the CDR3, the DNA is TGCAGTGCTGACGAGTACAATGAGCAGTTCTTC.

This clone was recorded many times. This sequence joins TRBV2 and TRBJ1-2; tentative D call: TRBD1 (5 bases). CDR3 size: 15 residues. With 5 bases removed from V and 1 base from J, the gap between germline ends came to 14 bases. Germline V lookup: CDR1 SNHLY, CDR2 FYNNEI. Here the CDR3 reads CASSLRDGLNYGYTF. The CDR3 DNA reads TGTGCCAGCAGTCTCCGGGACGGCCTTAACTATGGCTACACCTTC.

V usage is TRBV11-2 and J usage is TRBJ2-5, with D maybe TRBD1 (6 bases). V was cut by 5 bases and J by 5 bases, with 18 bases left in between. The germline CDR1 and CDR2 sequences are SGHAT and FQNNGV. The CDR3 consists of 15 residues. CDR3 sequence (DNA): TGTGCCAGCAGCCCCCAGCGGACAGTTCTGGAGACCCAGTACTTC. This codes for CASSPQRTVLETQYF.

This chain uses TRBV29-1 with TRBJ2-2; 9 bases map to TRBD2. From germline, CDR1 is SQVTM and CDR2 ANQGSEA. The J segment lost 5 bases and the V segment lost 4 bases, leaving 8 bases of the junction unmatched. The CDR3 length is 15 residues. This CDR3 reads CSVGGRLAGTGELFF. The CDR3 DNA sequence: TGCAGCGTTGGAGGAAGGCTAGCGGGGACCGGGGAGCTGTTTTTT.